The clone carrying this TCR beta chain was found a few times. These data belong to a study of regulatory T cells in long-lasting Graves disease. The CDR3 sequence is 15 residues long. The V segment lost 4 bases and the J segment 5 bases; nucleotides outside the gene matches: 10. CDR1 is DFQATT and CDR2 is SNEGSKA in the germline V gene (reference sequence). In building TCR beta libraries, iRepertoire HTBI primers were used together with Arm-PCR of CDR3 regions. TCRdb passed the multiplex PCR reads through MiXCR, listing each CDR3 protein once. Altogether more than 450,000 distinct CDR3 sequences are present, approximately 12% being singletons, with the ten largest covering 8.9%. Sample time point: newly diagnosed GD, antithyroid drugs for less than 3 months. Following extraction of RNA from PBMCs, that RNA was used to make the TCR library. These data were likewise used in another study, on T cells in Graves' hyperthyroidism and ophthalmopathy.

This TCR was sampled from a woman aged 30 to 39 with Graves disease. The rearrangement uses TRBV20-1 and TRBJ2-1, with 8 bases lining up with TRBD2. The sequencing here drew on peripheral blood mononuclear cells (PBMCs), taken at new diagnosis, from a patient treated with antithyroid drugs. The DNA for the CDR3 is TGCAGTGCTAATGCGGGAGGTGTGGTCGACAATGAGCAGTTCTTC. Its translation: CSANAGGVVDNEQFF.